This passage covers 29 T cell receptor beta chains from one sample sequenced in a study of blood T cell repertoires in COVID-19. Assay: immunoSEQ multiplex PCR; the TCRdb copy retains only in-frame clones and omits some. Of 150,000 to 200,000 clones in the sample, more than 65% were seen once. Input material: PBMCs or T cells enriched from blood (not recorded which). These TCRs come from a man over 45 who had recovered from COVID-19.

V and J are TRBV6-1 and TRBJ1-2; 8 nucleotides line up with TRBD1. V trimming: 0 bases; J trimming: 0 bases; junction bases outside the gene matches: 6. Germline lookup yields CDR1 MNHNS and CDR2 SASEGT. CDR3 size: 17 residues. As DNA, the CDR3 is TGTGCCAGCAGTGAAGCGACAGGGGTTTTGGCTAACTATGGCTACACCTTC. Amino acids: CASSEATGVLANYGYTF.

The V gene is TRBV3-1 (or the pseudogene TRBV3-2), the J gene TRBJ1-6; D unclear. The V end lost 3 bases, the J end lost 7 bases, and 7 bases lay between the germline ends. The V gene's germline CDR1 is LGHDT and CDR2 YNNKEL (reference sequence). This CDR3 spans 13 amino acids. The CDR3 DNA sequence: TGTGCCAGCAGCCAGGGAGGGAATTCACCCCTCCACTTT. Amino acids: CASSQGGNSPLHF.

This clone has a single count. The gene calls are TRBV2 and TRBJ2-3; D remains unclear. Germline V gene data show CDR1 as SNHLY and CDR2 as FYNNEI. The CDR3 covers 12 residues. V was clipped by 11 bases and J by 0 bases, with 9 bases between them. In DNA, the CDR3 is TGTGCCGGCTCACAAAGCACAGATACGCAGTATTTT. This translates into CAGSQSTDTQYF.

This rearrangement joins TRBV30 to TRBJ1-1; the D gene is possibly TRBD1 (5 bases). The CDR3 loop spans 13 amino acids. The V gene's germline CDR1 is GTSNPN and CDR2 SVGIG (reference sequence). The V end lost 5 bases, the J end lost 4 bases, and 14 bases lay between the germline ends. CDR3 region: CAWSRVPSTEAFF. In DNA, the CDR3 is TGTGCCTGGTCCAGGGTCCCCAGCACTGAAGCTTTCTTT.

CDR3 sequence: CASSLDRGVNTGELFF. The CDR3 nucleotides are TGCGCCAGCAGCTTGGACAGGGGGGTGAACACCGGGGAGCTGTTTTTT. The genes are TRBV5-1 and TRBJ2-2; 8 bases are shared with TRBD1. CDR3 length: 16 amino acids. V shed 0 bases, J shed 1 base, and the junction held 2 bases outside the gene matches. Germline loops: CDR1 SGHRS, CDR2 YFSETQ.

The rearrangement joins TRBV5-1 to TRBJ1-1; a possible D gene is TRBD1 (6 bases). The length of the CDR3 is 14 residues. Germline loops: CDR1 SGHRS, CDR2 YFSETQ. Trimming took off 5 bases at V and 10 bases at J, with 21 bases between the two ends. The CDR3 spells CASSAPGTPRRAFF. The CDR3 DNA sequence: TGCGCCAGCAGTGCCCCCGGGACACCTAGACGAGCTTTCTTT.

The V and J genes are TRBV5-1 and TRBJ2-1, with D possibly matching TRBD2 (6 bases). V lost 4 bases and J lost 5, with 16 bases in between. Germline V gene sequence: CDR1 SGHRS, CDR2 YFSETQ. This CDR3 has 15 amino acids. The CDR3 spells CASSRAGRLNNEQFF. The DNA for the CDR3 is TGCGCCAGCAGCAGGGCGGGGCGACTGAACAATGAGCAGTTCTTC.

The chain links TRBV5-1 to TRBJ2-4; 8 bases fit TRBD2. There are 15 residues in the CDR3. Germline values: CDR1 SGHRS, CDR2 YFSETQ. The V gene end was trimmed by 2 bases and the J gene end by 6 bases; junction bases not matched to a gene: 7. The CDR3 spells CASSLAGAYVNIQYF. CDR3 coding DNA: TGCGCCAGCAGCTTAGCGGGGGCTTATGTAAACATTCAGTACTTC.

This chain connects TRBV11-2 to TRBJ2-5; 8 bases line up with TRBD2. The V gene's germline CDR1 is SGHAT and CDR2 FQNNGV. V shed 9 bases and J 5 bases; nucleotides not matched to a gene: 11. There are 14 residues in the CDR3. For the CDR3, the DNA is TGTGCCAGTAAAGGCGGGGGGCGGGGCGAGACCCAGTACTTC. Translation: CASKGGGRGETQYF. The variable domain in full, with the rest retrieved from reference TRBV11-2 and TRBJ2-5, is EAGVAQSPRYKIIEKRQSVAFWCNPISGHATLYWYQQILGQGPKLLIQFQNNGVVDDSQLPKDRFSAERLKGVDSTLKIQPAKLEDSAVYLCASKGGGRGETQYFGPGTRLLVL.

The rearrangement uses TRBV12-3 or TRBV12-4 and TRBJ2-3, with D possibly matching TRBD1 (5 bases). V lost 6 bases to trimming and J lost 4 bases, with 8 bases between them. The CDR3 spans 12 residues. The CDR3 DNA reads TGTGCCAGCAGGGCAGGGTCAGATACGCAGTATTTT. Translation: CASRAGSDTQYF.

V usage is TRBV19 and J usage is TRBJ1-1; a possible D gene is TRBD1 (5 bases). There are 14 residues in the CDR3. Between the trimmed V and J ends, which lost 7 bases and 4 bases, there was a span of 16 bases. The germline V gene encodes CDR1 LNHDA and CDR2 SQIVND (reference sequence). The CDR3 protein is CASTPGDRLTEAFF. The CDR3 DNA sequence: TGTGCCAGTACCCCTGGCGACAGACTCACTGAAGCTTTCTTT. The variable domain in full, completed from reference TRBV19 and TRBJ1-1, reads DGGITQSPKYLFRKEGQNVTLSCEQNLNHDAMYWYRQDPGQGLRLIYYSQIVNDFQKGDIAEGYSVSREKKESFPLTVTSAQKNPTAFYLCASTPGDRLTEAFFGQGTRLTVV.

The V gene is TRBV7-8, the J gene TRBJ2-3; D unresolved. This CDR3 spans 16 amino acids. Trimming removed 4 bases at V and 3 bases at J, with 17 bases between. In germline, CDR1 is SGHVS, CDR2 FQNEAQ. The CDR3 here is CASSSRGSLRTDTQYF. Written as DNA, the CDR3 is TGTGCCAGCAGCTCGCGCGGATCACTGCGGACAGATACGCAGTATTTT. Full variable domain (missing parts from reference TRBV7-8 and TRBJ2-3): GAGVSQSPRYKVAKRGQDVALRCDPISGHVSLFWYQQALGQGPEFLTYFQNEAQLDKSGLPSDRFFAERPEGSVSTLKIQRTQQEDSAVYLCASSSRGSLRTDTQYFGPGTRLTVL.

Only a few counts were recorded for this clone. The rearrangement uses TRBV30 and TRBJ1-6; unclear D gene. Trimming took off 5 bases at V and 0 bases at J, with 26 bases between the two ends. Per the germline V gene, CDR1 is GTSNPN and CDR2 is SVGIG (reference sequence). This CDR3 has 20 residues. CDR3 loop: CAWGRRTIVDESSYNSPLHF. The CDR3 DNA reads TGTGCCTGGGGCCGGAGGACCATCGTAGACGAGAGCTCCTATAATTCACCCCTCCACTTT.

This clone was seen once. The chain uses TRBV28 and TRBJ1-3, with 9 positions matching TRBD1. CDR1 is MDHEN, CDR2 SYDVKM, per germline. This CDR3 has 18 residues. Trimming took 4 bases from V and 0 from J; bases not matched to a gene: 10. The CDR3 coding sequence is TGTGCCAGCAGTTCCTACAGGGGGCTCGGGATCTCTGGAAACACCATATATTTT. It encodes CASSSYRGLGISGNTIYF.

This clone was counted a few times. The chain uses TRBV7-2 and TRBJ1-2; D not resolved. This CDR3 region has 14 residues. V gave up 3 bases and J gave up 1 base, with 9 bases separating them. Germline CDR1 is SGHTA and CDR2 is FQGNSA. The CDR3 region has the DNA TGTGCCAGCAGCTTTAGAGGGTTTAACTATGGCTACACCTTC. Protein product: CASSFRGFNYGYTF. Complete variable domain (other parts from reference TRBV7-2 and TRBJ1-2): GAGVSQSPSNKVTEKGKDVELRCDPISGHTALYWYRQSLGQGLEFLIYFQGNSAPDKSGLPSDRFSAERTGGSVSTLTIQRTQQEDSAVYLCASSFRGFNYGYTFGSGTRLTVV.

The chain links TRBV30 to TRBJ1-2; D possibly corresponds to TRBD1 (5 bases). Germline V gene data show CDR1 as GTSNPN and CDR2 as SVGIG (reference sequence). CDR3 size: 13 residues. V was trimmed by 4 bases and J by 4 bases, leaving 13 bases between them. CDR3 amino acids: CAWNQDIPYGYTF. The CDR3, as DNA: TGTGCCTGGAATCAGGACATCCCCTATGGCTACACCTTC.

The rearrangement links TRBV11-2 to TRBJ2-3; 8 bases map to TRBD1. Germline values: CDR1 SGHAT, CDR2 FQNNGV. V lost 5 bases to trimming and J lost 4 bases; unmatched junction nucleotides: 8. This CDR3 spans 15 amino acids. In DNA, the CDR3 is TGTGCCAGCAGCCAGGACAGGGCAGGACCAGATACGCAGTATTTT. As protein: CASSQDRAGPDTQYF. The full variable domain, in which reference TRBV11-2 and TRBJ2-3 provide the parts outside the CDR3, is EAGVAQSPRYKIIEKRQSVAFWCNPISGHATLYWYQQILGQGPKLLIQFQNNGVVDDSQLPKDRFSAERLKGVDSTLKIQPAKLEDSAVYLCASSQDRAGPDTQYFGPGTRLTVL.

The chain uses TRBV7-9 and TRBJ2-1; D is possibly TRBD1 (5 bases). CDR3 size: 13 residues. Germline V CDR1 and CDR2: SEHNR, FQNEAQ (reference sequence). V lost 2 bases and J 9 bases, leaving 11 bases between the germline ends. CDR3 in DNA: TGTGCCAGCAGCTTATCTTCAGGGCGTGAGCAGTTCTTC. Its translation: CASSLSSGREQFF.

J is TRBJ1-5 and V is TRBV19; 7 bases are a match to TRBD1. The CDR3 has 15 residues. V was clipped by 4 bases and J by 1 base; unmatched bases: 4. Germline CDR1 and CDR2: LNHDA and SQIVND (reference sequence). The CDR3 bases are TGTGCCAGTAGTACCTTGACAGGGAGCAATCAGCCCCAGCATTTT. Its protein is CASSTLTGSNQPQHF.

The chain employs TRBV19 and TRBJ1-5; possible D gene TRBD1, 5 bases. From germline, CDR1 is LNHDA and CDR2 SQIVND (reference sequence). The CDR3 extends over 16 amino acids. V lost 5 bases and J lost 6, with 20 bases in between. The CDR3 nucleotides read TGTGCCAGTAGTCCCAGTAGGAGGGGTAACCGTCAGCCCCAGCATTTT. It specifies CASSPSRRGNRQPQHF.

The chain couples TRBV11-2 to TRBJ1-5; TRBD1 agrees at 9 bases. Per germline, CDR1 SGHAT and CDR2 FQNNGV. This CDR3 is 15 amino acids long. Trimming removed 11 bases from V and 4 bases from J; junction bases left unmatched: 12. Here the CDR3 reads CAGQGRGTPNQPQHF. For the CDR3, the DNA is TGTGCCGGACAGGGGAGGGGAACCCCAAATCAGCCCCAGCATTTT. Together with reference TRBV11-2 and TRBJ1-5, the CDR3 gives the full variable domain: EAGVAQSPRYKIIEKRQSVAFWCNPISGHATLYWYQQILGQGPKLLIQFQNNGVVDDSQLPKDRFSAERLKGVDSTLKIQPAKLEDSAVYLCAGQGRGTPNQPQHFGDGTRLSIL.

The chain couples TRBV28 to TRBJ1-2; 9 positions agree with TRBD1. Germline CDR1 reads MDHEN; CDR2 reads SYDVKM. V gave up 5 bases and J gave up 4 bases; unmatched junction bases: 11. This CDR3 comprises 16 residues. The DNA for the CDR3 is TGTGCCAGCAGTGGTGCCGGGACAGGGCGTAGCTATGGCTACACCTTC. This gives the protein CASSGAGTGRSYGYTF.

This clone was seen once. This chain links TRBV29-1 with TRBJ2-7, with 12 positions matching TRBD2. This CDR3 comprises 16 residues. Per the germline V gene, CDR1 is SQVTM and CDR2 is ANQGSEA. Trimming removed 4 bases from V and 0 bases from J; junction bases left unmatched: 7. Here the CDR3 reads CSVGGGLAGLSYEQYF. DNA for the CDR3: TGCAGCGTTGGGGGAGGACTAGCGGGGCTCTCCTACGAGCAGTACTTC.

V gene TRBV5-1 combines with J gene TRBJ2-5, with 12 bases lining up with TRBD2. V lost 3 bases and J lost 2; bases outside the gene matches: 5. The germline gives CDR1 SGHRS, CDR2 YFSETQ. The CDR3 runs 16 residues. DNA for the CDR3: TGCGCCAGCAGCTCTCTAGCGGGGGGGCCACAAGAGACCCAGTACTTC. It encodes CASSSLAGGPQETQYF.

This clone appeared a single time. The chain employs TRBV6-1 and TRBJ1-2, with 10 bases matching TRBD1. The CDR3 is made up of 15 amino acids. Unmatched junction bases numbered 2, after V lost 3 bases and J lost 1 base. From germline, CDR1 is MNHNS and CDR2 SASEGT. CDR3 loop: CASSDRTGGNYGYTF. The CDR3 DNA reads as TGTGCCAGCAGTGACAGGACAGGGGGTAACTATGGCTACACCTTC.

This chain connects TRBV11-2 to TRBJ1-5; possibly TRBD1 for D (6 bases). The CDR3 spans 15 residues. Germline V lookup: CDR1 SGHAT, CDR2 FQNNGV. Trimming pared 5 bases from V and 2 bases from J, leaving 13 bases between. The CDR3 DNA follows: TGTGCCAGCAGCCACGGTGAGGGGGGCAATCAGCCCCAGCATTTT. It codes for CASSHGEGGNQPQHF.

This chain connects TRBV4-1 to TRBJ2-5; 10 nucleotides agree with TRBD2. V was pared by 4 bases and J by 2 bases, with 7 bases of the junction left unmatched. This CDR3 region has 16 residues. The germline V gene has CDR1 MGHRA and CDR2 YSYEKL. The CDR3 protein is CASSPQASGGQETQYF. CDR3 in DNA: TGCGCCAGCAGCCCCCAGGCTAGCGGGGGTCAAGAGACCCAGTACTTC.

This chain links TRBV5-4 with TRBJ1-2, with a weak D call TRBD1 (5 bases). Germline values: CDR1 SGHNT, CDR2 YYREEE (reference sequence). CDR3 length equals 12 residues. The V gene lost 5 bases and the J gene lost 8 bases, with 13 bases spanning the gap. CDR3 amino acids: CASSSAAGGYTF. DNA for the CDR3: TGTGCCAGCAGTTCGGCGGCAGGGGGCTACACCTTC.

This chain uses TRBV18 with TRBJ1-2; D might be TRBD1 (5 bases). Germline V gives CDR1 KGHSH, CDR2 LQKENI. This CDR3 has 13 amino acids. The ends were cut back, 3 bases at V and 4 bases at J, with 9 bases in the middle. CDR3 sequence reads: CASSPGDFYGYTF. The DNA for the CDR3 is TGTGCCAGCTCACCGGGGGACTTCTATGGCTACACCTTC.